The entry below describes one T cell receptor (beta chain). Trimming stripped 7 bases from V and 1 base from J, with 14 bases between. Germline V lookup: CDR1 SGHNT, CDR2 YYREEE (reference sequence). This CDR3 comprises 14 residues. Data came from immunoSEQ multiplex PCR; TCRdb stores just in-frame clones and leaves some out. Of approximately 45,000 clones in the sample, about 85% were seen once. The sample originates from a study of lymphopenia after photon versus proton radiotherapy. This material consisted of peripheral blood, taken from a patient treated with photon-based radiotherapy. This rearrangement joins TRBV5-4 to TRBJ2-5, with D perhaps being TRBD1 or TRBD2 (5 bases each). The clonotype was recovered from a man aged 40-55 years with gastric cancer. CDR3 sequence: CASLAFGTQETQYF. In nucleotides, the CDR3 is TGTGCCAGCCTGGCGTTTGGGACCCAAGAGACCCAGTACTTC.